The present TCR beta chain was sequenced within a study of shared clonotypes between healthy human individuals (dated by TCRdb to 2019 to 2021). Concerning the study at large: A few men and a couple of women, aged 18 to 49 years, made up the cohort. For each donor, CD4 naive and CD4 memory were each run on three plates, CD8 naive on two plates, and CD8 memory on one plate. To estimate repertoire size and how much clonotypes are shared between individuals, the study performed deep sequencing of blood TCR repertoires from a few healthy adults. Different laboratories and diverse techniques were used to prepare libraries and sequence TCR repertoires, to increase sequencing depth and limit assay-specific biases. Between about 0.8 and 8.9 billion PBMCs per donor were obtained by leukapheresis. Study-level results and caveats: Higher generation probabilities were observed for clonotypes shared by all four sorted-subset donors than for non-shared clonotypes. Incomplete sequencing was indicated by rarefaction of sorted-subset datasets, despite the large sequencing depth. Sharing across several donors was observed for about 5% of naive CD4, less than 4% of naive CD8, 2% to 2.5% of memory CD4, and approximately 0.41% of memory CD8 clonotypes. Sampling was limited to blood, and TCR repertoires in tissue likely differ from TCR repertoires in blood. Estimated clonotype richness was generally larger for naive than for memory subsets. The genetic and exposure-history diversity represented was limited by the small number of donors. Pairwise subsampling led to the expectation that sequencing depth would affect the degree of clonotype sharing among donors.

CDR1 SGHRS and CDR2 YFSETQ were looked up in the germline V gene. The CDR3 measures 15 amino acids from cysteine to phenylalanine. This entry keeps only the CDR3 DNA: 45 bases, framed from base 1. V loses 0 bases of germline sequence and J loses 4 bases, and the interval between the two ends is 13 bases. In regard to this clone: Its recognized antigen is unknown. One base away there is no much larger clone; base qualities are not given.

TCR CDR3 regions were amplified from genomic DNA by multiplex PCR using the deep immunoSEQ assay. For each cell subset, the extracted genomic DNA was distributed evenly across all wells of several immunoSEQ 96-well plates, and each plate served as one replicate. For sorted subsets, roughly 200 ng of genomic DNA, equivalent to 25,000 to 35,000 T cell genomes, went into each replicate PCR. Purified libraries were quantified with a Qubit 3.0 fluorometer, sized on a Bioanalyzer 2100, and re-quantified with the KAPA Library Quantification kit. Each immunoSEQ 96-well plate was sequenced on its own single-read 150-cycle Illumina NextSeq 550 flow cell. Turning to the authors' computational methods: Because only junctional sequences without quality scores were contained in the immunoSEQ output, filtering matching that applied to full-length reads could not be performed. To assign V/J genes and CDR3, sequences were annotated against IMGT germline references using PyIR, a Python wrapper for IgBLAST v1.9. Reads were removed for weak V/J assignments (E-value above 1e-6), missing CDR3, stop codons, out-of-frame junctions, or ambiguous translated residues. V3J clonotypes were defined as sequences sharing the same inferred V gene, J gene, and CDR3 amino acid sequence. The percentage overlap between two repertoires was calculated by dividing the number of shared unique clonotypes by the size of the smaller repertoire. Repertoire richness was assessed with RTK rarefaction, the Chao1 estimator, and Recon v2.1 estimates of unobserved clonotypes. For all TCRbeta clonotypes obtained by the gDNA method from four donors, generation probabilities were computed with OLGA. Sourced from immuneACCESS, this table was stored by TCRdb with only in-frame sequences that have V and J called. A share of the clones is absent; for the studies checked, an unresolved V gene accounts for under half, and the remainder has no known explanation. The DNA gave D and trimming, while V, J and clone size come from that table. The sample table contains around 2.3 million clones; only one count was recorded for 90% to 96% of them. The top ten constitute around 0.13% of the sample.

Healthy HIV-negative adults with no recently reported acute infections or vaccinations were included as donors. Every donor was a Caucasian adult living in Nashville, Tennessee, USA. CD4+ T cells were enriched by magnetic negative selection; naive cells were then positively selected on CD45RA, and the negative fraction formed the memory subset. After blood collection by leukapheresis, PBMCs were isolated using Ficoll-Histopaque density gradient centrifugation and then cryopreserved in the vapor phase of liquid nitrogen. Analytical flow cytometry was used to check the purity and quantity of every magnetically sorted T cell population. Each sorted fraction had its genomic DNA isolated and then quantified by UV absorbance on a Nanodrop 2000c.

The chain was built from TRBV5-1 and TRBJ2-5, with no D gene named confidently. The clonotype comes from a man younger than 35 in good health. Specimen: naive CD4+ T cells sorted from blood. The cell subset or site label of this sample denotes: CD45RA+ positively selected. In nucleotides, the sequence is TGCGCCAGCAGCTTGGCCCTAGGGAATGGAGAGACCCAGTACTTC. The translation is CASSLALGNGETQYF.